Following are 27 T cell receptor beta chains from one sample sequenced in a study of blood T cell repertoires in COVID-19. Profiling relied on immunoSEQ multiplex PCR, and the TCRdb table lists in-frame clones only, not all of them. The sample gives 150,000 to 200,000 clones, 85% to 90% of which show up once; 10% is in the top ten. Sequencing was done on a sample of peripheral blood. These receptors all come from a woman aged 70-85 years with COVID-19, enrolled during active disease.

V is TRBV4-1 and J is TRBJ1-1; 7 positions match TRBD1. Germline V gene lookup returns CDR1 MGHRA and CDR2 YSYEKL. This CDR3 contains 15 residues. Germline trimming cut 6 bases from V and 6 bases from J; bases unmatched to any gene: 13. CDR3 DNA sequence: TGCGCCAGCAGTTGGGCGACAGGGAGAGGGTCTGAAGCTTTCTTT. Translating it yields CASSWATGRGSEAFF.

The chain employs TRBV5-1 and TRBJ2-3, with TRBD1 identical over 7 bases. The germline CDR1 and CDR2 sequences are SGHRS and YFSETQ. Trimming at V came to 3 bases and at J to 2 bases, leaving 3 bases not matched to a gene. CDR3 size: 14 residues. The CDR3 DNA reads TGCGCCAGCAGCTGGGACAGACACACAGATACGCAGTATTTT. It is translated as CASSWDRHTDTQYF. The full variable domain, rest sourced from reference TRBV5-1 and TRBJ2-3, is KAGVTQTPRYLIKTRGQQVTLSCSPISGHRSVSWYQQTPGQGLQFLFEYFSETQRNKGNFPGRFSGRQFSNSRSEMNVSTLELGDSALYLCASSWDRHTDTQYFGPGTRLTVL.

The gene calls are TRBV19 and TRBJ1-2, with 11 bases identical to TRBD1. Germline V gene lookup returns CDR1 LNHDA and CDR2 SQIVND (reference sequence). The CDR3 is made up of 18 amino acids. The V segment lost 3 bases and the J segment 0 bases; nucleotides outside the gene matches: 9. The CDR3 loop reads CASSIRTGGKAANYGYTF. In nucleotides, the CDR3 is TGTGCCAGTAGTATCCGGACAGGGGGCAAAGCTGCTAACTATGGCTACACCTTC.

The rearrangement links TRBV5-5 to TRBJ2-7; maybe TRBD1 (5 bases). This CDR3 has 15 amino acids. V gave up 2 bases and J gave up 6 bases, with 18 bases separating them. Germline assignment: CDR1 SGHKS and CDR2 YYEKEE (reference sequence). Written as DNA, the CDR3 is TGTGCCAGCAGCTTTTATCGGACGGCCGACAGCGAGCAGTACTTC. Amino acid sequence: CASSFYRTADSEQYF.

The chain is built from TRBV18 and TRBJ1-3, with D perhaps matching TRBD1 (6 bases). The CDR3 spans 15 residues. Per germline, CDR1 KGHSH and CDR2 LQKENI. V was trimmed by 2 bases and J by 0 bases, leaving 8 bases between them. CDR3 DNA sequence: TGTGCCAGCTCACCATCGGACAGCTCTGGAAACACCATATATTTT. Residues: CASSPSDSSGNTIYF.

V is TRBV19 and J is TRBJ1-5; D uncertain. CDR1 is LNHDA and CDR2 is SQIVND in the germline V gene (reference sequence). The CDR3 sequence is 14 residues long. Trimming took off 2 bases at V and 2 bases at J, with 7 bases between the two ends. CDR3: CASSIMGGNQPQHF. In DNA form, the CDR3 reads TGTGCCAGTAGTATAATGGGCGGCAATCAGCCCCAGCATTTT.

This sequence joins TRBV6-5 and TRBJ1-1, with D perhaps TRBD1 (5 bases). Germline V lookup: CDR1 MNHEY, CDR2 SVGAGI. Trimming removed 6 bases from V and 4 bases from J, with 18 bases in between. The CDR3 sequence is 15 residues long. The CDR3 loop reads CASSRTFSGGTEAFF. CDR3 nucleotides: TGTGCCAGCAGCCGGACATTTTCGGGTGGCACTGAAGCTTTCTTT.

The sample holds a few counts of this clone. The CDR3 loop reads CASSLKNYGYTF. The CDR3 coding sequence is TGTGCCAGCAGCCTTAAAAACTATGGCTACACCTTC. The genes are TRBV7-2 and TRBJ1-2; D gene uncertain. The CDR3 covers 12 residues. Per germline, CDR1 SGHTA and CDR2 FQGNSA. Trimming pared 5 bases from V and 2 bases from J, leaving 6 bases between.

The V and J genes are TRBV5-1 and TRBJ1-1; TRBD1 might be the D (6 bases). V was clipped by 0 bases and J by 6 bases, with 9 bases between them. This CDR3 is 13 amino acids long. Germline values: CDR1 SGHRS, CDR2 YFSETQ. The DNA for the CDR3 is TGCGCCAGCAGCTTGGGGGGGCACTCTGAAGCTTTCTTT. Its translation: CASSLGGHSEAFF.

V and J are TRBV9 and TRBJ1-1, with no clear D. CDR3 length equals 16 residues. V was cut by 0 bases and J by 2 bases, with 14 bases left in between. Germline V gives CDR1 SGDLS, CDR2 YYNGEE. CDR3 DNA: TGTGCCAGCAGCGTAGGTGACTTGCGGCTTAACACTGAAGCTTTCTTT. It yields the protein CASSVGDLRLNTEAFF. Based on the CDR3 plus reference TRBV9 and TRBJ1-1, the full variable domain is DSGVTQTPKHLITATGQRVTLRCSPRSGDLSVYWYQQSLDQGLQFLIQYYNGEERAKGNILERFSAQQFPDLHSELNLSSLELGDSALYFCASSVGDLRLNTEAFFGQGTRLTVV.

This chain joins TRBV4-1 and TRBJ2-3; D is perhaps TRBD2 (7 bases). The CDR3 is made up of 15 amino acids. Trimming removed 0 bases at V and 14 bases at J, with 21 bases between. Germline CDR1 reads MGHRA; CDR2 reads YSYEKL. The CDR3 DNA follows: TGCGCCAGCAGCCAAGAAAGTACGGGGGGCCCGTCCCGGTATTTT. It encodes CASSQESTGGPSRYF.

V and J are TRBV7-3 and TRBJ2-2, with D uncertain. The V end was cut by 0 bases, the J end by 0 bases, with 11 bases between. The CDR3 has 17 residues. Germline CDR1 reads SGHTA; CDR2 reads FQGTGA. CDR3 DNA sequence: TGTGCCAGCAGCTTAACAGCCACAGAACCGAACACCGGGGAGCTGTTTTTT. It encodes CASSLTATEPNTGELFF. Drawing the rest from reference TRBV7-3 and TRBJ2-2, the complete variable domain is GAGVSQTPSNKVTEKGKYVELRCDPISGHTALYWYRQSLGQGPEFLIYFQGTGAADDSGLPNDRFFAVRPEGSVSTLKIQRTERGDSAVYLCASSLTATEPNTGELFFGEGSRLTVL.

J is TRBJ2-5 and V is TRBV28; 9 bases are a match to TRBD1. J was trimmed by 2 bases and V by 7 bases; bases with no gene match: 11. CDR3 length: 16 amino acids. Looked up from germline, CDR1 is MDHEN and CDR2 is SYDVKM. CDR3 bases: TGTGCCAGCATGCGGCCTGGGACAGGGTTGCAAGAGACCCAGTACTTC. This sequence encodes CASMRPGTGLQETQYF. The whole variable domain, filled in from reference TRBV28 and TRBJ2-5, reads DVKVTQSSRYLVKRTGEKVFLECVQDMDHENMFWYRQDPGLGLRLIYFSYDVKMKEKGDIPEGYSVSREKKERFSLILESASTNQTSMYLCASMRPGTGLQETQYFGPGTRLLVL.

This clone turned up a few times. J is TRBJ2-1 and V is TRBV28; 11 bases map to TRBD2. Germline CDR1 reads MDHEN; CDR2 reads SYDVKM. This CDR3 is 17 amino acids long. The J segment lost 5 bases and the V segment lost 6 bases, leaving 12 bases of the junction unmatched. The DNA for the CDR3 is TGTGCCAGCAGACCATCTTCGCTAGCGGGGGGCCACAATGAGCAGTTCTTC. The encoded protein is CASRPSSLAGGHNEQFF.

The CDR3 sequence is CASSPGRLRDTQYF. CDR3 in DNA: TGTGCCAGCAGCCCAGGGCGTCTTAGGGATACGCAGTATTTT. This chain links TRBV3-1 (or the pseudogene TRBV3-2) with TRBJ2-3; D possibly corresponds to TRBD1 (5 bases). Trimming cost V 4 bases and J 6 bases, with 14 bases left between them. The germline V gene encodes CDR1 LGHDT and CDR2 YNNKEL (reference sequence). The CDR3 runs 14 residues.

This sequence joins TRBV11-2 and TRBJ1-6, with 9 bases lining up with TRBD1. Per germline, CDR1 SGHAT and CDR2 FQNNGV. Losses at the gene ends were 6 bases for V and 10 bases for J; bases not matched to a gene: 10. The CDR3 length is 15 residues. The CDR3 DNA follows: TGTGCCAGCAGTCTAAGGACAGGGGCTGGGTCACCCCTCCACTTT. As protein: CASSLRTGAGSPLHF.

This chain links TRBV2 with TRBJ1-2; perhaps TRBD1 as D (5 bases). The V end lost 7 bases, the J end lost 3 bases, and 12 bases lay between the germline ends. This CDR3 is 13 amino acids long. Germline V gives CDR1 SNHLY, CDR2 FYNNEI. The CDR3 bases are TGTGCCAGCAAGGGAGGGGTAGACTATGGCTACACCTTC. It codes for CASKGGVDYGYTF.

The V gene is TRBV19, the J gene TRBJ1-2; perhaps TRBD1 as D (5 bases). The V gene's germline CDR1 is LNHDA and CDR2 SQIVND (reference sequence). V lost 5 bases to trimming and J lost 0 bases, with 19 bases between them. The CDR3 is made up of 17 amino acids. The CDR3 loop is CASSPANQGWTNYGYTF. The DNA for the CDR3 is TGTGCCAGTAGTCCTGCGAATCAGGGATGGACTAACTATGGCTACACCTTC. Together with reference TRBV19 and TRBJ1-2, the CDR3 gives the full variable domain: DGGITQSPKYLFRKEGQNVTLSCEQNLNHDAMYWYRQDPGQGLRLIYYSQIVNDFQKGDIAEGYSVSREKKESFPLTVTSAQKNPTAFYLCASSPANQGWTNYGYTFGSGTRLTVV.

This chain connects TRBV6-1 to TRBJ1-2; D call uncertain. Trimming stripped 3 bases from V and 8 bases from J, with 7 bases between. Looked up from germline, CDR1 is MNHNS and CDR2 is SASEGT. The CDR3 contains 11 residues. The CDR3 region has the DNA TGTGCCAGCAGTGATCGGGTGGGCTACACCTTC. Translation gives CASSDRVGYTF.

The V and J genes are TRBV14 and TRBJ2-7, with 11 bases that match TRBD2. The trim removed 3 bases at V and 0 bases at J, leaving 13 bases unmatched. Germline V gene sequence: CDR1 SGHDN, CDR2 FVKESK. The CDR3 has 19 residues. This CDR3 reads CASSHPMTGTSGSSYEQYF. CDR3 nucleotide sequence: TGTGCCAGCAGCCACCCCATGACCGGGACTAGCGGAAGCTCCTACGAGCAGTACTTC.

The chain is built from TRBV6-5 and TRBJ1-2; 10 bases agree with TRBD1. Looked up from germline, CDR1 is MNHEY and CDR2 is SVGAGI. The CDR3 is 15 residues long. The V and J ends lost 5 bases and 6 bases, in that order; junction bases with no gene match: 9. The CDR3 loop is CASSRGQGGPHGYTF. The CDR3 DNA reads TGTGCCAGCAGTCGAGGACAGGGGGGACCTCATGGCTACACCTTC.

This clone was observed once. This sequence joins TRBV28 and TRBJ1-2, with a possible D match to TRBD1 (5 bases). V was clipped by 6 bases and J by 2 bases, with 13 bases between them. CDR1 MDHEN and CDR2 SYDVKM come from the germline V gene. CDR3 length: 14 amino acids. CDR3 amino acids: CASSLTGKNYGYTF. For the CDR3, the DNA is TGTGCCAGCAGCCTTACAGGAAAGAACTATGGCTACACCTTC.

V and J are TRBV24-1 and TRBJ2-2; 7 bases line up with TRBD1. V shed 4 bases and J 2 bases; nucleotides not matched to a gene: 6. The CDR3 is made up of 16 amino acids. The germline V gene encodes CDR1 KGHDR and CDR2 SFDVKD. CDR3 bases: TGTGCCACCAGTGACCCTACAGGGGAAAACACCGGGGAGCTGTTTTTT. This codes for CATSDPTGENTGELFF.

DNA of the CDR3: TGTGCCAGCTCACCACCAGGAGGCTTGGGAGAGACCCAGTACTTC. This encodes CASSPPGGLGETQYF. This sequence joins TRBV18 and TRBJ2-5; a weak D match, TRBD2 (5 bases). Germline V gene sequence: CDR1 KGHSH, CDR2 LQKENI. The CDR3 covers 15 residues. Deletions cut 0 bases from V and 4 bases from J, with 12 bases between.

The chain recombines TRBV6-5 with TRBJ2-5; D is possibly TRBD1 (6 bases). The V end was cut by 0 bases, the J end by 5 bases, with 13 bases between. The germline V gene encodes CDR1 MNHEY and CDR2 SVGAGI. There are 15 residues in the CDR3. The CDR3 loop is CASSYSTGLHETQYF. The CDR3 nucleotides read TGTGCCAGCAGTTACTCGACAGGTTTGCACGAGACCCAGTACTTC.

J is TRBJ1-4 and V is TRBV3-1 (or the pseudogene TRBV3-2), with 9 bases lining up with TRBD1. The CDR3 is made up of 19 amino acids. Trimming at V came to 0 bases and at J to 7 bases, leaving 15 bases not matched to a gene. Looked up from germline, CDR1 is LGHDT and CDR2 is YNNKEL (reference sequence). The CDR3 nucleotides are TGTGCCAGCAGCCAAGATCTTTTGGGCTATCGGGACAGGGCTGAAAAACTGTTTTTT. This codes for CASSQDLLGYRDRAEKLFF.

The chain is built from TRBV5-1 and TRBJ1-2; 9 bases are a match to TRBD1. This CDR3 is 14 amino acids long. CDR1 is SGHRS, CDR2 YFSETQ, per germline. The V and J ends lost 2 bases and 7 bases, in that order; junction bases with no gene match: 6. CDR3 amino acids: CASSFGGQGSGYTF. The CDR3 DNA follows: TGCGCCAGCAGCTTTGGGGGACAGGGCTCTGGCTACACCTTC. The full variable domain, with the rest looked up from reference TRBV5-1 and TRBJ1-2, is KAGVTQTPRYLIKTRGQQVTLSCSPISGHRSVSWYQQTPGQGLQFLFEYFSETQRNKGNFPGRFSGRQFSNSRSEMNVSTLELGDSALYLCASSFGGQGSGYTFGSGTRLTVV.